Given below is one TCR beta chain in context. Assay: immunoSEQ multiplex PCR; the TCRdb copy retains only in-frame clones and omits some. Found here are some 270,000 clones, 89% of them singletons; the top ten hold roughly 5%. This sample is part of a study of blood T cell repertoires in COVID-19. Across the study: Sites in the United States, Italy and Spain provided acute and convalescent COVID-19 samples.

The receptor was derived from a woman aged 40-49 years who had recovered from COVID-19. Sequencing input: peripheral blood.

CDR3 sequence reads: CAIRDDRSSYNSPLHF. The CDR3 DNA is TGTGCCATCAGGGACGACAGAAGCTCCTATAATTCACCCCTCCACTTT. This rearrangement joins TRBV10-3 to TRBJ1-6; maybe TRBD1 (5 bases). The CDR3 runs to 16 residues. Per the germline V gene, CDR1 is ENHRY and CDR2 is SYGVKD. Deletions cut 6 bases from V and 0 bases from J, with 12 bases between.